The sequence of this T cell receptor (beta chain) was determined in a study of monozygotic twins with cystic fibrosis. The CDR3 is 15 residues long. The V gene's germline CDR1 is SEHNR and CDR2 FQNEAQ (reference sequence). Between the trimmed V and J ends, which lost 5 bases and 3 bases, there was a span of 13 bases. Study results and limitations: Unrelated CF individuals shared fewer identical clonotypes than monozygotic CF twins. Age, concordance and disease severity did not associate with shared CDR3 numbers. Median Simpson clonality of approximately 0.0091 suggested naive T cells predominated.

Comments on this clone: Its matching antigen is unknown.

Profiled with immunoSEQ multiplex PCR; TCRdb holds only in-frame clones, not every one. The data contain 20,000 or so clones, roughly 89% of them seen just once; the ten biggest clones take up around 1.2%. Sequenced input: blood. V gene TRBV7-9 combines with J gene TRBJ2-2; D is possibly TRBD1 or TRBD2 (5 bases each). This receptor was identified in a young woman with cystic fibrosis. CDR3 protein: CASSRPGRHTGELFF. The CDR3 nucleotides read TGTGCCAGCAGCCGTCCGGGACGTCACACCGGGGAGCTGTTTTTT.